The rows below give T cell receptor beta chains drawn from one sample of a study of identical twins. TCRdb independently ran MiXCR on the 5' RACE reads; one entry per CDR3 protein. The sample shows over 600,000 distinct CDR3 sequences, less than 25% of them seen only once. The sample was also linked to a second study, of T cells expressing NK-cell markers.

Sequences were obtained from PBMCs. These receptors were obtained from a woman between 18 and 29 years old in good health. CDR3s include the opening cysteine and the closing phenylalanine or tryptophan. Each record gives: D gene, V gene, J gene, clone size, CDR3 protein, CDR3 DNA. A D gene is named only where the DNA matches it firmly. A clone size is listed for some rows: how often the clone was seen (once, few, many), or a class if it is expanded.

TRBD2	TRBV12-3/TRBV12-4	TRBJ2-5	NA	CASSLKVEREGRGETQYF	TGTGCCAGCAGTTTAAAGGTCGAGCGGGAGGGCCGGGGAGAGACCCAGTACTTC
TRBD2	TRBV12-3/TRBV12-4	TRBJ2-2	NA	CASSSRLALGTGELFF	TGTGCCAGCAGTTCGCGACTAGCCCTGGGGACCGGGGAGCTGTTTTTT
NA	TRBV20-1	TRBJ2-1	NA	CSASHHLDLQNEQFF	TGCAGTGCTAGTCATCATTTGGACCTCCAAAATGAGCAGTTCTTC
NA	TRBV6-5	TRBJ1-6	few	CATWDTHSPLHF	TGTGCCACTTGGGACACCCATTCACCCCTCCACTTT
TRBD1	TRBV6-5	TRBJ1-1	NA	CASSYFDRGGTEAFF	TGTGCCAGCAGTTATTTCGACAGGGGAGGCACTGAAGCTTTCTTT
TRBD1	TRBV15	TRBJ1-1	few	CATGLDRETEAFF	TGTGCCACCGGTTTGGACAGGGAGACTGAAGCTTTCTTT
NA	TRBV12-3/TRBV12-4	TRBJ1-2	few	CASSGLIANYGYTF	TGTGCCAGCAGTGGACTGATAGCTAACTATGGCTACACCTTC
NA	TRBV7-2	TRBJ2-3	many	CASSLRSASTDTQYF	TGTGCCAGCAGCTTAAGGTCGGCCAGCACAGATACGCAGTATTTT
NA	TRBV6-1	TRBJ1-6	few	CASSLDGGPAVHF	TGTGCCAGCAGCCTTGACGGGGGACCGGCGGTCCACTTT
TRBD2	TRBV11-3	TRBJ2-1	NA	CASSGGPSGDNEQFF	TGTGCCAGCAGCGGAGGCCCTAGCGGGGACAATGAGCAGTTCTTC
NA	TRBV24-1	TRBJ2-1	NA	CATSDGLAGVEQFF	TGTGCCACCAGTGATGGTCTGGCTGGGGTTGAGCAGTTCTTC
NA	TRBV7-9	TRBJ1-6	few	CASSSLNPDSPLHF	TGTGCCAGCAGCTCATTGAACCCTGATTCACCCCTCCACTTT
TRBD1	TRBV15	TRBJ2-7	many	CATSRGGTGVIEQYF	TGTGCCACCAGCAGAGGAGGGACAGGGGTAATTGAGCAGTACTTC
NA	TRBV9	TRBJ1-1	many	CASSQTRSNTEAFF	TGTGCCAGCAGCCAGACGAGGTCGAACACTGAAGCTTTCTTT
NA	TRBV4-3	TRBJ2-7	few	CASSQDLSGAYEQYF	TGCGCCAGCAGCCAAGATTTGAGCGGAGCCTACGAGCAGTACTTC
TRBD2	TRBV6-5	TRBJ2-1	NA	CASSYWSGGASIEQFF	TGTGCCAGCAGTTACTGGAGCGGGGGGGCGTCGATTGAGCAGTTCTTC
NA	TRBV5-1	TRBJ2-5	many	CASSLAQVVKETQYF	TGCGCCAGCAGCTTGGCGCAGGTTGTCAAAGAGACCCAGTACTTC
TRBD2	TRBV2	TRBJ2-1	few	CASSEGTSAHNEQFF	TGTGCCAGCAGTGAGGGGACTAGCGCCCACAATGAGCAGTTCTTC
TRBD1	TRBV4-3	TRBJ1-6	few	CASAGTANSPLHF	TGCGCCAGCGCAGGGACAGCTAATTCACCCCTCCACTTT
NA	TRBV18	TRBJ1-5	NA	CASSPNPAWAKNNQPQHF	TGTGCCAGCTCACCCAATCCTGCCTGGGCGAAGAACAATCAGCCCCAGCATTTT
TRBD1	TRBV7-9	TRBJ1-1	few	CASSPGTGGEAFF	TGTGCCAGCAGCCCAGGGACAGGGGGTGAGGCTTTCTTT
TRBD2	TRBV20-1	TRBJ2-3	few	CSAILAGGPTDTQYF	TGCAGTGCCATACTAGCGGGGGGCCCCACAGATACGCAGTATTTT